What follows are 16 T cell receptor beta chains derived from one specimen sequenced in a study of blood T cell repertoires in COVID-19. Method: immunoSEQ multiplex PCR; TCRdb's copy keeps in-frame clones and lacks some. The sample carries around 160,000 clones, 85% to 90% recorded once. Sample: peripheral blood. The receptors come from a man younger than 35 with COVID-19, enrolled during active disease.

This clone came up a few times. This chain connects TRBV18 to TRBJ2-3; 11 nucleotides align to TRBD1. Germline CDR1 reads KGHSH; CDR2 reads LQKENI. V was pared by 4 bases and J by 1 base, with 7 bases of the junction left unmatched. There are 17 residues in the CDR3. Here the CDR3 reads CASSRGQGARGTDTQYF. DNA for the CDR3: TGTGCCAGCTCACGCGGACAGGGGGCGCGGGGCACAGATACGCAGTATTTT.

The chain is built from TRBV9 and TRBJ2-7; 7 bases align to TRBD2. The trim removed 0 bases at V and 2 bases at J, leaving 5 bases unmatched. CDR1 and CDR2 (germline): SGDLS, YYNGEE. The CDR3 extends over 15 amino acids. Here the CDR3 reads CASSVGASGTYEQYF. The CDR3 DNA sequence: TGTGCCAGCAGCGTAGGGGCTAGCGGAACCTACGAGCAGTACTTC.

The chain has TRBV6-1 and TRBJ1-6, with TRBD1 identical over 7 bases. The junction had 10 bases not matched to a gene; V was cut back by 4 bases and J by 7 bases. CDR3 size: 16 residues. CDR1 and CDR2 from the germline V gene are MNHNS and SASEGT. CDR3 nucleotides: TGTGCCAGCAGTGCGTATCCGGACAGGACCAATTCACCCCTCCACTTT. Translation: CASSAYPDRTNSPLHF.

The chain recombines TRBV7-9 with TRBJ2-2; TRBD1 agrees at 8 bases. Germline assignment: CDR1 SEHNR and CDR2 FQNEAQ (reference sequence). V lost 6 bases and J lost 9; bases outside the gene matches: 6. This CDR3 is 13 amino acids long. The CDR3 protein is CASRGQDWRELFF. The CDR3 DNA sequence: TGTGCCAGCAGGGGACAGGACTGGCGGGAGCTGTTTTTT.

V usage is TRBV9 and J usage is TRBJ1-1; 12 positions match TRBD1. The CDR3 sequence is 14 residues long. The germline gives CDR1 SGDLS, CDR2 YYNGEE. Trimming removed 3 bases from V and 10 bases from J; junction bases left unmatched: 7. The CDR3 reads CASSGPGQGALAFF. In DNA, the CDR3 is TGTGCCAGCAGCGGACCGGGACAGGGGGCTTTAGCTTTCTTT.

Only one count was recorded for this clone. The J gene is TRBJ2-6, the V gene TRBV4-3, with TRBD1 identical over 7 bases. The germline V gene encodes CDR1 LGHNA and CDR2 YSLEER. The V and J ends lost 3 bases and 4 bases, in that order; junction bases with no gene match: 6. The CDR3 length is 16 residues. CDR3 in amino acids: CASSHLRQGGANVLTF. For the CDR3, the DNA is TGCGCCAGCAGCCATCTTAGACAGGGCGGGGCCAACGTCCTGACTTTC.

The chain recombines TRBV29-1 with TRBJ2-7; 7 bases are a match to TRBD1. V gave up 4 bases and J gave up 0 bases; unmatched junction bases: 12. This CDR3 is built from 16 residues. The V gene's germline CDR1 is SQVTM and CDR2 ANQGSEA. The DNA of the CDR3 is TGCAGCGTTGTTAGGCCGGGACAGAGGAGCTCCTACGAGCAGTACTTC. Its protein is CSVVRPGQRSSYEQYF.

V and J are TRBV6-5 and TRBJ1-5, with TRBD1 as a possible D gene (6 bases). With 6 bases removed from V and 0 bases from J, the gap between germline ends came to 12 bases. CDR1 and CDR2 from the germline V gene are MNHEY and SVGAGI. The CDR3 contains 15 residues. CDR3 bases: TGTGCCAGCAGACCTGACAGGATTAGCAATCAGCCCCAGCATTTT. It encodes CASRPDRISNQPQHF.

J is TRBJ2-1 and V is TRBV11-2; maybe TRBD2 (5 bases). Germline assignment: CDR1 SGHAT and CDR2 FQNNGV. This CDR3 spans 18 amino acids. The germline V and J ends were trimmed by 3 bases and 0 bases, with 18 bases remaining between them. CDR3 amino acids: CASSFALGLTGSYNEQFF. DNA of the CDR3: TGTGCCAGCAGCTTCGCCCTAGGACTCACCGGCTCCTACAATGAGCAGTTCTTC.

This clone occurred once. This chain links TRBV18 with TRBJ2-5; D is perhaps TRBD1 (5 bases). CDR1 is KGHSH, CDR2 LQKENI, per germline. The CDR3 loop spans 15 amino acids. Trimming cost V 4 bases and J 1 base, with 13 bases left between them. CDR3 amino acids: CASSRPQGSQETQYF. In DNA, the CDR3 is TGTGCCAGCTCACGTCCCCAGGGCAGCCAAGAGACCCAGTACTTC.

The CDR3 DNA sequence: TGCGCCAGCAGCTTGGGTTCGGGGTCCTACGAGCAGTACTTC. It yields the protein CASSLGSGSYEQYF. This rearrangement joins TRBV5-1 to TRBJ2-7, with D perhaps TRBD2 (5 bases). CDR1 and CDR2 (germline): SGHRS, YFSETQ. CDR3 size: 14 residues. Trimming took off 0 bases at V and 1 base at J, with 8 bases between the two ends.

The gene calls are TRBV7-9 and TRBJ2-5; tentatively, D is TRBD2 (6 bases). The CDR3 length is 14 residues. The V end was cut by 5 bases, the J end by 5 bases, with 15 bases between. Germline lookup yields CDR1 SEHNR and CDR2 FQNEAQ (reference sequence). Here the CDR3 reads CASSQGGVRETQYF. The CDR3 DNA reads as TGTGCCAGCAGCCAGGGAGGCGTCCGGGAGACCCAGTACTTC.

The chain combines TRBV19 with TRBJ2-5; TRBD1 matches at 7 bases. The CDR3 is 18 residues long. Germline lookup yields CDR1 LNHDA and CDR2 SQIVND (reference sequence). With V trimmed by 10 bases and J by 1 base, 21 bases remained unmatched. The CDR3: CATEPRQGQRRFQETQYF. DNA for the CDR3: TGTGCCACCGAACCCCGACAGGGCCAGCGGAGATTCCAAGAGACCCAGTACTTC.

The genes are TRBV29-1 and TRBJ1-1; TRBD1 might be the D (6 bases). This CDR3 spans 12 amino acids. Trimming took 7 bases from V and 3 from J, leaving 12 bases between them. CDR1 SQVTM and CDR2 ANQGSEA come from the germline V gene. The CDR3 region has the DNA TGCAGCGCCTCACAGGGCTACACTGAAGCTTTCTTT. Residues: CSASQGYTEAFF.

For the CDR3, the DNA is TGCAGCGTGTTGGTGGAGCGTCTGAACACTGAAGCTTTCTTT. Protein sequence: CSVLVERLNTEAFF. The genes are TRBV29-1 and TRBJ1-1; D ambiguous. Germline CDR1 and CDR2: SQVTM and ANQGSEA. CDR3 length equals 14 residues. Trimming pared 6 bases from V and 0 bases from J, leaving 14 bases between. Supplemented by reference TRBV29-1 and TRBJ1-1, the full variable domain reads SAVISQKPSRDICQRGTSLTIQCQVDSQVTMMFWYRQQPGQSLTLIATANQGSEATYESGFVIDKFPISRPNLTFSTLTVSNMSPEDSSIYLCSVLVERLNTEAFFGQGTRLTVV.

This clone was counted a single time. The CDR3 loop is CSVVGQGITEAFF. The CDR3, as DNA: TGCAGCGTTGTTGGACAGGGAATCACTGAAGCTTTCTTT. This chain uses TRBV29-1 with TRBJ1-1; 8 nucleotides agree with TRBD1. Germline values: CDR1 SQVTM, CDR2 ANQGSEA. The CDR3 covers 13 residues. V was clipped by 4 bases and J by 4 bases; unmatched bases: 5.